The T cell receptor beta chain under discussion was sequenced for a study of blood T cell repertoires in COVID-19. Generated by immunoSEQ multiplex PCR, the TCRdb table keeps only in-frame clones and is missing some. The sample includes roughly 130,000 clones, around 88% seen only once; the top ten take approximately 2.3%. CDR3 length: 13 residues. V lost 6 bases, J lost 5 bases, and 4 bases stayed unmatched. Germline CDR1 is LNHDA and CDR2 is SQIVND (reference sequence). Recruitment covered roughly 24 US areas and drew participants whose ages spanned roughly 18 to 90 years. This sequence originates from a woman between 45 and 65 years old who had recovered from COVID-19. The chain couples TRBV19 to TRBJ1-5; 7 positions agree with TRBD1. The sequencing input was PBMCs or T cells enriched from blood (not recorded which). The CDR3 loop is CASSRQGDQPQHF. CDR3 nucleotide sequence: TGTGCCAGTAGCAGACAGGGCGATCAGCCCCAGCATTTT.